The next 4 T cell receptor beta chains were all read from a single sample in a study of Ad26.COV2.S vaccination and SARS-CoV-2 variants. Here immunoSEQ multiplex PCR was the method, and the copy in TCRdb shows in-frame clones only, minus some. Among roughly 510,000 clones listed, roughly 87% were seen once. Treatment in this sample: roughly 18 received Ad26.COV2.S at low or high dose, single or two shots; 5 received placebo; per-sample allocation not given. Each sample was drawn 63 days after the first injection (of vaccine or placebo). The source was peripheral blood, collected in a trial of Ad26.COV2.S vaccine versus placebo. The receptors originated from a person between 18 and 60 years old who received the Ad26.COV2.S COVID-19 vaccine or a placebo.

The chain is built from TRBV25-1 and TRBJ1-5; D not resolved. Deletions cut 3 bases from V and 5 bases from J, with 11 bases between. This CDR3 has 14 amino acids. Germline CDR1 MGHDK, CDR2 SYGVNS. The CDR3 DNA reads TGTGCCAGCAGTGAGCAAGGGAAAGATCAGCCCCAGCATTTT. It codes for CASSEQGKDQPQHF.

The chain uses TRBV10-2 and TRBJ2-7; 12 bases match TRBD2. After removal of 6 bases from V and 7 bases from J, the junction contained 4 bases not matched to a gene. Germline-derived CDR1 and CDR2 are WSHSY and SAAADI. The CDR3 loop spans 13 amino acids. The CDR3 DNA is TGCGCCAGCAGACTAGCGGGAGGCAGGGAGCAGTACTTC. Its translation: CASRLAGGREQYF.

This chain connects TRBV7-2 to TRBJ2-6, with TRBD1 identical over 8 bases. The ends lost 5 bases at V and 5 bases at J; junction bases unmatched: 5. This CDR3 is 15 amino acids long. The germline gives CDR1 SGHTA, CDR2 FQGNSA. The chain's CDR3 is CASSPRQGWANVLTF. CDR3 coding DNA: TGTGCCAGCAGCCCCCGACAGGGGTGGGCCAACGTCCTGACTTTC.

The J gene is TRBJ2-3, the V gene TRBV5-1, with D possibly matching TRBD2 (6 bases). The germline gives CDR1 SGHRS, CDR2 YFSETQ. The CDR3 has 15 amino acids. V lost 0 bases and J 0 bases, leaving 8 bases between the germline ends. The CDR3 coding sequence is TGCGCCAGCAGCTTGGGTCTAGCGAGCACAGATACGCAGTATTTT. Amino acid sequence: CASSLGLASTDTQYF.